These T cell receptor beta chains were read from a single sample in a study of identical twins. Using its own MiXCR run on the 5' RACE reads, TCRdb lists one record per CDR3 protein. The sample has more than 600,000 distinct CDR3 sequences; roughly 20% are singletons. This sample was also put to use in a study of T cells expressing NK-cell markers.

Sequences were obtained from PBMCs. The source of these receptors is a young woman in good health. Both conserved end residues are part of each CDR3. Fields, in order: CDR3 protein, CDR3 DNA, clone size, V gene, D gene, J gene. A D gene is named only where the DNA matches it firmly. The size entry is marked missing in some rows and otherwise reads once, few, many or a size class.

CASIHTLGTDTQYF TGTGCCAGCATCCATACCCTAGGCACAGATACGCAGTATTTT - TRBV6-2/TRBV6-3 - TRBJ2-3
CASSLKLAATDTQYF TGTGCCAGCAGCTTGAAGTTGGCAGCCACAGATACGCAGTATTTT - TRBV5-4 - TRBJ2-3
CASARGAFYNEQFF TGTGCCAGTGCCCGGGGGGCTTTCTACAATGAGCAGTTCTTC - TRBV7-2 - TRBJ2-1
CSATDTRYGYTF TGCAGTGCCACGGACACAAGATATGGCTACACCTTC - TRBV20-1 - TRBJ1-2
CAISEQGGDTQYF TGTGCCATCAGTGAGCAAGGAGGGGATACGCAGTATTTT few TRBV10-3 - TRBJ2-3
CASSIGLAESYEQYF TGTGCCAGCAGTATCGGACTAGCGGAAAGCTACGAGCAGTACTTC - TRBV6-1 TRBD2 TRBJ2-7
CSARDRRKREIPTDTQYF TGCAGTGCTAGAGATAGGAGGAAGCGGGAGATCCCCACAGATACGCAGTATTTT many TRBV20-1 TRBD2 TRBJ2-3
CASAYLQGARSPLHF TGTGCCAGCGCCTACCTCCAGGGGGCGAGGTCACCCCTCCACTTT few TRBV6-1 TRBD1 TRBJ1-6
CASGPWGSGANVLTF TGTGCCAGCGGACCTTGGGGCTCTGGGGCCAACGTCCTGACTTTC few TRBV12-3/TRBV12-4 - TRBJ2-6
CASSPPGLITDTQYF TGTGCCAGCAGCCCGCCCGGACTGATTACAGATACGCAGTATTTT - TRBV11-2 - TRBJ2-3
CASNSRDRETQYF TGTGCCAGCAATTCCCGGGATAGAGAGACCCAGTACTTC few TRBV6-2/TRBV6-3 - TRBJ2-5
CASSVFIGTSGSNEQFF TGTGCCAGCAGCGTATTTATTGGGACTAGCGGATCGAATGAGCAGTTCTTC - TRBV9 TRBD2 TRBJ2-1
CSVEDPGYGYTF TGCAGCGTTGAAGATCCAGGCTATGGCTACACCTTC - TRBV29-1 - TRBJ1-2
CASQMVRDQPQHF TGTGCCAGCCAAATGGTTCGGGATCAGCCCCAGCATTTT once TRBV6-1 - TRBJ1-5
CAIGPGTGGTDTQYF TGTGCCATCGGCCCCGGGACAGGCGGCACAGATACGCAGTATTTT - TRBV5-5 TRBD1 TRBJ2-3